Below, one T cell receptor beta chain is given with its context. This clonotype was seen more than once but under ten times. Its cognate antigen has yet to be identified. No qualities accompany the bases; no much larger clone lies one base away. This entry belongs to a study of breast tumors, draining lymph nodes, adjacent tissues (TCRdb year 2016). About the study as a whole: TCR beta repertoires were compared across tumor, adjacent nontumor tissue and axillary lymph nodes obtained from breast cancer patients. In human breast cancer, the study set out to evaluate how tumor, surrounding tissue and draining lymph node repertoires relate to one another and whether T cells may move between these sites.

Sequencing took place on an Illumina HiSeq 2000. Multiplex PCR amplification was used to generate the TCR beta chain libraries. The amplified TCR beta chain products were analyzed by high-throughput sequencing. In TCRdb, the public reads were trimmed at Q25 with fastp and aligned with MiXCR, with productive beta chains retained. Each CDR3 protein gets just one entry, which takes the most common genes and DNA from the rows behind it. The sample records approximately 200,000 distinct CDR3 sequences, about 32% of which are singletons. Jointly, the top ten make up 4% to 5.5% of the sample. Results the study describes overall, beyond this receptor: In luminal-like breast cancer, tumor and nontumor tissue repertoires resembled each other significantly more than in basal-like breast cancer. Tumor T-cell repertoires showed less diversity than lymph node repertoires and more diversity than nontumor tissue repertoires, and tumor T-cell repertoires showed preferential V and J gene usage. The study presented the conclusion that tumor T cells originate in lymph nodes as consistent with a hypothesis, not as something directly demonstrated. The data were considered consistent with the idea that most tumor T cells come from the lymph node and then expand in tumor tissue.

The axillary draining lymph nodes of breast cancer patients were the source of the lymph node samples. Trimming leaves V shorter by 5 bases and J shorter by 12 bases, with the junction holding 13 bases beyond the gene matches. The germline V gene provides CDR1 MNHEY and CDR2 SVGEGT. The CDR3 starts with the cysteine, ends with the phenylalanine, and has 15 residues. Only the CDR3 DNA stays, 45 bases, in frame from base 1. The receptor's source is a female donor with breast cancer. Some clones in this sample may be carry-over from other donors' samples. This receptor chain uses TRBV6-2 or TRBV6-3 and TRBJ2-1; TRBD2 matches 10 bases in the middle. Sequenced sample: axillary lymph node tissue. This receptor has the CDR3 CASSPPTSGTLLQFF. The DNA sequence reads TGTGCCAGCAGTCCCCCCACTAGCGGGACGCTGCTGCAGTTCTTC.